This T cell receptor beta chain is from a study of PD-1 blockade in classical Hodgkin lymphoma. Brentuximab vedotin exposure varied among the patients, all of whom had relapsed after autologous stem cell transplantation. Clones were sequenced by immunoSEQ multiplex PCR, and TCRdb holds only the in-frame ones, with some missing. Of some 31,000 clones listed, less than 80% are singletons. A remark on this clone: As yet, its antigen is unknown.

Study-wide findings and caveats: Healthy donors reportedly exceeded newly diagnosed patients in baseline TCR diversity.

Germline loops: CDR1 MNHEY, CDR2 SMNVEV (reference sequence). CDR3 length: 17 amino acids. Trimming cost V 5 bases and J 0 bases, with 14 bases left between them. This clonotype was obtained from a human donor with classical Hodgkin lymphoma. The material sequenced was peripheral blood mononuclear cells (PBMCs), taken before the second cycle of nivolumab. This rearrangement joins TRBV27 to TRBJ1-6; unclear D gene. Here the CDR3 DNA reads TGTGCCAGCAGTCCACTCCCTTCGAGCTCCTATAATTCACCCCTCCACTTT. Amino acid sequence: CASSPLPSSSYNSPLHF.